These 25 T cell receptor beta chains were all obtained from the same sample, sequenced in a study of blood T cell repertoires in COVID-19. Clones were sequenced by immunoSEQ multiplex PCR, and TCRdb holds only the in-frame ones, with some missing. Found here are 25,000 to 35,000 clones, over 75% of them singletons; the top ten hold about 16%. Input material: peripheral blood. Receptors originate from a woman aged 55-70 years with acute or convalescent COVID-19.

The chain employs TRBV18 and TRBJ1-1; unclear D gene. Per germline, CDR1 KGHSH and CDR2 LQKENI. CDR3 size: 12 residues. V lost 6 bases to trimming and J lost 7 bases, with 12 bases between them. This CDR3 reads CASSTSRDEAFF. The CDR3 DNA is TGTGCCAGCTCCACATCGCGGGATGAAGCTTTCTTT.

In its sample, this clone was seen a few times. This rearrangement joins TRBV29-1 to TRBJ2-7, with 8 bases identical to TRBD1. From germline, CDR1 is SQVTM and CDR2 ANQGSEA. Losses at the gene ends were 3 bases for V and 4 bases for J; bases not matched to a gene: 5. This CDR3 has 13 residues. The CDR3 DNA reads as TGCAGCGTTGATGTAGGACAGGGTTACGAGCAGTACTTC. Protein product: CSVDVGQGYEQYF.

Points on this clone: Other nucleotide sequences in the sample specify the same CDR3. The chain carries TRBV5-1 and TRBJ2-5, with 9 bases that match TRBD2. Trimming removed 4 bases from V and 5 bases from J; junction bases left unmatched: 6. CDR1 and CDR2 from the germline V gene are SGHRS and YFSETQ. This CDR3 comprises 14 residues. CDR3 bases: TGCGCCAGCAGCCGCGGGGGGGCCGGGGAGACCCAGTACTTC. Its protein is CASSRGGAGETQYF.

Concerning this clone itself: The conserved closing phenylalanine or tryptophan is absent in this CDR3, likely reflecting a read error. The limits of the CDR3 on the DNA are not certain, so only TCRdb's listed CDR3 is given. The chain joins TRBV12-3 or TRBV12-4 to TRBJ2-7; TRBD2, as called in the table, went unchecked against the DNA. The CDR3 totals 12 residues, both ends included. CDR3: CASSQNGGVRRL.

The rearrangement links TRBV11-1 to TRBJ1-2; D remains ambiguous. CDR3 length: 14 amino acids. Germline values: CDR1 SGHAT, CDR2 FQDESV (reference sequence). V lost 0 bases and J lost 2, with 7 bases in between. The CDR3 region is CASSLAGANYGYTF. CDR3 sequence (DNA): TGTGCCAGCAGCTTAGCCGGTGCCAACTATGGCTACACCTTC.

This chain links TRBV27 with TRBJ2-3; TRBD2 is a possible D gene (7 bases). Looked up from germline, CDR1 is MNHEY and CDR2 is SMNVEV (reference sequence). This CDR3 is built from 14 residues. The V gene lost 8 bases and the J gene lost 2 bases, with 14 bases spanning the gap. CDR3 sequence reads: CASRTGGHTDTQYF. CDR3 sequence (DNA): TGTGCCAGCCGCACGGGGGGCCACACAGATACGCAGTATTTT.

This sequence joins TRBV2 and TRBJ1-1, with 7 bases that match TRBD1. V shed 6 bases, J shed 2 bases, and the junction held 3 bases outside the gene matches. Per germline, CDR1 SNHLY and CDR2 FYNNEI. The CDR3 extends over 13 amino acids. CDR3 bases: TGTGCCAGCAGGGACAGGATTAACACTGAAGCTTTCTTT. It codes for CASRDRINTEAFF.

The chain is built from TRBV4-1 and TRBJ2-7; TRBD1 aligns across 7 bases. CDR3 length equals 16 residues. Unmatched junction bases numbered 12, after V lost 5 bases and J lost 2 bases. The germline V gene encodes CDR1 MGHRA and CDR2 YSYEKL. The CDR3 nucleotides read TGCGCCAGCAGCATTTACCCGGACAGGAACCCCTACGAGCAGTACTTC. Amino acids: CASSIYPDRNPYEQYF.

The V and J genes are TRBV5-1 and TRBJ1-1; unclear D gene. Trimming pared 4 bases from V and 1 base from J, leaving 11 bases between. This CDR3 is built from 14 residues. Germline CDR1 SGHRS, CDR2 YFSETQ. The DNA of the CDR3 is TGCGCCAGCAGCCTAGCCTATGGGAACACTGAAGCTTTCTTT. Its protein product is CASSLAYGNTEAFF.

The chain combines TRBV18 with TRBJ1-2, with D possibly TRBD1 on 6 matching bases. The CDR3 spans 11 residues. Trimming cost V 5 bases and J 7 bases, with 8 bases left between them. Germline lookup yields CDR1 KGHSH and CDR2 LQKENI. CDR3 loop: CASSTGFGYTF. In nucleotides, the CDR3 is TGTGCCAGCTCAACAGGGTTTGGCTACACCTTC.

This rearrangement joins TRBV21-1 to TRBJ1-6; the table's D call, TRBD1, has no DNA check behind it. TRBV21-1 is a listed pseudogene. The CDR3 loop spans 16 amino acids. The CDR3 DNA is TGTGCCAGCAGCAAAGAACACAGGAGAAATAATTCACCCCTCCACTTT. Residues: CASSKEHRRNNSPLHF.

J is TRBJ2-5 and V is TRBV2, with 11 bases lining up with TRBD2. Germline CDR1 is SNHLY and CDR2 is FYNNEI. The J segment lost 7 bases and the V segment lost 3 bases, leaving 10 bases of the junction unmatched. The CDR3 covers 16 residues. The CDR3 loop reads CASSDSLAGGFATQYF. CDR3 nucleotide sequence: TGTGCCAGCAGTGATAGCCTAGCGGGGGGTTTTGCGACCCAGTACTTC.

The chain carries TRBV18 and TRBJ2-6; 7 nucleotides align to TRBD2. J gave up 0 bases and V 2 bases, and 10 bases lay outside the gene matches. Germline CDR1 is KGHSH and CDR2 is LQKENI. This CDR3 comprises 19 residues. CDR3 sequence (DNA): TGTGCCAGCTCACCAATCGGCCAGGGAGGGGTCTCTGGGGCCAACGTCCTGACTTTC. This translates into CASSPIGQGGVSGANVLTF.

The CDR3 DNA follows: TGTGCCAGCAGCGGACACAGGGGGCGAACTTGGGAGACCCAGTACTTC. Its translation is CASSGHRGRTWETQYF. The chain carries TRBV7-8 and TRBJ2-5, with TRBD1 matching over 9 bases. In germline, CDR1 is SGHVS, CDR2 FQNEAQ. Trimming took 5 bases from V and 5 from J; bases not matched to a gene: 12. CDR3 length: 16 residues.

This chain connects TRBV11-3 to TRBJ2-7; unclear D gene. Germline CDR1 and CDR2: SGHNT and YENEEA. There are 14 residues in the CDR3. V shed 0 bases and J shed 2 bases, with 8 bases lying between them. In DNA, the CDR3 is TGTGCCAGCAGCTTAGAGGGCGAAACCTACGAGCAGTACTTC. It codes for CASSLEGETYEQYF.

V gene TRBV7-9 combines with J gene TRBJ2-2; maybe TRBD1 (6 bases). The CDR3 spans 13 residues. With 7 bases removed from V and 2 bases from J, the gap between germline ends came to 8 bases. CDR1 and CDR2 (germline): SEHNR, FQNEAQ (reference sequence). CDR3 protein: CASNRDNTGELFF. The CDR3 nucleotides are TGTGCCAGCAACAGGGATAACACCGGGGAGCTGTTTTTT.

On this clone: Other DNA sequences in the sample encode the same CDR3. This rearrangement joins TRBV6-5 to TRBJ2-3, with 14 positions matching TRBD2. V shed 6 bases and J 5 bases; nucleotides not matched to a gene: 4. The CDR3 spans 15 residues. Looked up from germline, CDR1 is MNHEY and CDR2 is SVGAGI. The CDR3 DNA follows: TGTGCCAGCAGGGACGGGACTAGCGGGGGAGATACGCAGTATTTT. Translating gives CASRDGTSGGDTQYF.

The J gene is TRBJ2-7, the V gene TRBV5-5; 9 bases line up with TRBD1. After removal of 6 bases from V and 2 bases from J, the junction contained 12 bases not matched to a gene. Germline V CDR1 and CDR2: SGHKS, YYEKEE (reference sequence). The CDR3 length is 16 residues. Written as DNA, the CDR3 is TGTGCCAGCACCCCGCTCCCAGGGACAGGGACCTACGAGCAGTACTTC. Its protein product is CASTPLPGTGTYEQYF.

The CDR3 region is CASSERRAGTGELFF. Written as DNA, the CDR3 is TGTGCCAGCAGTGAGAGGAGGGCGGGCACCGGGGAGCTGTTTTTT. This chain links TRBV6-1 with TRBJ2-2; D may be TRBD2 (6 bases). Germline values: CDR1 MNHNS, CDR2 SASEGT. This CDR3 region has 15 residues. V dropped 3 bases and J dropped 4 bases, with 12 bases sitting between them.

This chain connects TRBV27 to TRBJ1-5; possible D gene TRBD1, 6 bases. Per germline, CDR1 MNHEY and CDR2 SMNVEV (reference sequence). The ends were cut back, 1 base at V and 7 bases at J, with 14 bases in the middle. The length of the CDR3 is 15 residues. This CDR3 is CASSLFATGKQPQHF. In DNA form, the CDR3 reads TGTGCCAGCAGTTTATTCGCGACAGGTAAACAGCCCCAGCATTTT.

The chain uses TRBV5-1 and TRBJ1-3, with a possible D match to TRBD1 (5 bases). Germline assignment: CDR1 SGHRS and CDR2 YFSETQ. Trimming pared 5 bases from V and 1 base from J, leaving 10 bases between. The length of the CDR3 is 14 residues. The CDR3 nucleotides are TGCGCCAGCAGAAGTGGGGGGTCTGGAAACACCATATATTTT. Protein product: CASRSGGSGNTIYF.

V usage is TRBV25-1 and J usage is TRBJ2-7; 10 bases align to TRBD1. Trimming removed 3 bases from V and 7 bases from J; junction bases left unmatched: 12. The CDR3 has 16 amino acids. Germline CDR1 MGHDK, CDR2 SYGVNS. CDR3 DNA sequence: TGTGCCAGCAGTGAGATTTGGGGACAGGGGTTGTGGGAGCAGTACTTC. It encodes CASSEIWGQGLWEQYF.

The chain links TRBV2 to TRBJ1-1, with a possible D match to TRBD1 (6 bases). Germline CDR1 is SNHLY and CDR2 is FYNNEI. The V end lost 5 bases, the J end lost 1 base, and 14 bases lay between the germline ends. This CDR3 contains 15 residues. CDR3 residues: CASSILDSPNTEAFF. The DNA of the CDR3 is TGTGCCAGCAGTATCTTGGACAGCCCGAACACTGAAGCTTTCTTT.

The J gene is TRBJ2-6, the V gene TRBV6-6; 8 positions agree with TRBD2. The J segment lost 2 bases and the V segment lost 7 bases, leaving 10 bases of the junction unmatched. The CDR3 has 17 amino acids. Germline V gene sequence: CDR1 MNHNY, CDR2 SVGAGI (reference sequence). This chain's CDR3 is CASNRGGWNTGANVLTF. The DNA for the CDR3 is TGTGCCAGCAATCGGGGGGGTTGGAATACTGGGGCCAACGTCCTGACTTTC.

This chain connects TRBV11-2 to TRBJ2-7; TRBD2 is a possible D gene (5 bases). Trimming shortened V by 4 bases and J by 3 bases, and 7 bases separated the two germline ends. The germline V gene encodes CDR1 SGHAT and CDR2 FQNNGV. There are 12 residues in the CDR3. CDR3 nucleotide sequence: TGTGCCAGCAGCTCGGGAAGCTACGAGCAGTACTTC. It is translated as CASSSGSYEQYF. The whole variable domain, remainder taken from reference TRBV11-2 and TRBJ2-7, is EAGVAQSPRYKIIEKRQSVAFWCNPISGHATLYWYQQILGQGPKLLIQFQNNGVVDDSQLPKDRFSAERLKGVDSTLKIQPAKLEDSAVYLCASSSGSYEQYFGPGTRLTVT.